A single sample is the source of the 30 T cell receptor beta chains below, sequenced in a study of blood T cell repertoires in COVID-19. Some clones are missing from TCRdb's copy, which holds only in-frame ones; the method was immunoSEQ multiplex PCR. The table records roughly 200,000 clones, roughly 79% of them present only once. The specimen was peripheral blood. These TCRs come from a woman between 40 and 50 years old with COVID-19, enrolled during active disease.

Only one count was recorded for this clone. The chain carries TRBV25-1 and TRBJ2-1, with 10 bases matching TRBD1. This CDR3 spans 13 amino acids. Germline CDR1 is MGHDK and CDR2 is SYGVNS. V was pared by 7 bases and J by 5 bases, with 2 bases of the junction left unmatched. The CDR3 loop is CASIGTGDNEQFF. CDR3 in DNA: TGTGCCAGCATTGGGACAGGGGACAATGAGCAGTTCTTC. The full variable domain, rest sourced from reference TRBV25-1 and TRBJ2-1, is EADIYQTPRYLVIGTGKKITLECSQTMGHDKMYWYQQDPGMELHLIHYSYGVNSTEKGDLSSESTVSRIRTEHFPLTLESARPSHTSQYLCASIGTGDNEQFFGPGTRLTVL.

The chain employs TRBV27 and TRBJ1-2, with unresolved D. The CDR3 runs to 15 residues. The germline V gene has CDR1 MNHEY and CDR2 SMNVEV (reference sequence). V was cut by 6 bases and J by 8 bases, with 22 bases left in between. Here the CDR3 DNA reads TGTGCCAGCAGCTCCCCCGGAGCCGGGTTTCACGGCTACACCTTC. Amino acid sequence: CASSSPGAGFHGYTF.

The chain recombines TRBV4-1 with TRBJ2-5; 11 nucleotides line up with TRBD1. The CDR3 extends over 19 amino acids. Germline loops: CDR1 MGHRA, CDR2 YSYEKL. V was clipped by 0 bases and J by 5 bases; unmatched bases: 14. In DNA, the CDR3 is TGCGCCAGCAGCCAAGATAGCGGCGGCGGACAGGGGGCTCGGGAGACCCAGTACTTC. This encodes CASSQDSGGGQGARETQYF.

The chain combines TRBV4-1 with TRBJ1-3, with D possibly TRBD1 on 5 matching bases. Per germline, CDR1 MGHRA and CDR2 YSYEKL. Between the trimmed V and J ends, which lost 4 bases and 2 bases, there was a span of 9 bases. The CDR3 covers 14 residues. CDR3 sequence: CASSPGGAGNTIYF. The CDR3 nucleotides read TGCGCCAGCAGCCCGGGGGGGGCTGGAAACACCATATATTTT.

The chain uses TRBV29-1 and TRBJ2-2; TRBD1 is a possible D gene (6 bases). Per germline, CDR1 SQVTM and CDR2 ANQGSEA. This CDR3 region has 13 residues. Trimming shortened V by 4 bases and J by 6 bases, and 12 bases separated the two germline ends. The CDR3 DNA is TGCAGCGTTGTGGGGACATTACCCGGGGAGCTGTTTTTT. This encodes CSVVGTLPGELFF.

The table lists this clone with a count of one. The V call is TRBV6-5, the J call TRBJ1-2; D not certain. The V gene's germline CDR1 is MNHEY and CDR2 SVGAGI. V lost 7 bases to trimming and J lost 0 bases, with 6 bases between them. The CDR3 runs 12 residues. The DNA of the CDR3 is TGTGCCAGCACCGGGTCTAACTATGGCTACACCTTC. It is translated as CASTGSNYGYTF.

This clone was recorded once. J is TRBJ2-5 and V is TRBV12-3 or TRBV12-4, with D perhaps TRBD2 (5 bases). There are 11 residues in the CDR3. Between the trimmed V and J ends, which lost 6 bases and 5 bases, there was a span of 7 bases. This CDR3 reads CASRGGETQYF. CDR3 nucleotides: TGTGCCAGCAGGGGCGGGGAGACCCAGTACTTC.

The rearrangement joins TRBV6-5 to TRBJ2-3; 8 positions match TRBD1. V lost 6 bases and J lost 5; bases outside the gene matches: 4. Germline CDR1 reads MNHEY; CDR2 reads SVGAGI. This CDR3 has 13 amino acids. In nucleotides, the CDR3 is TGTGCCAGCAGGCAGGGGGCCGGAGATACGCAGTATTTT. Residues: CASRQGAGDTQYF.

This clone was picked up many times. The chain recombines TRBV12-3 or TRBV12-4 with TRBJ2-1; D remains unclear. Trimming removed 1 base from V and 7 bases from J, with 5 bases in between. The CDR3 runs 12 residues. The CDR3 sequence is CASSLDLNEQFF. DNA for the CDR3: TGTGCCAGCAGTTTAGACCTAAATGAGCAGTTCTTC.

This clone occurred a few times. The CDR3 protein is CASGFRRGSNEQFF. CDR3 in DNA: TGTGCCAGCGGGTTCCGTCGGGGGAGCAATGAGCAGTTCTTC. J is TRBJ2-1 and V is TRBV11-2; D might be TRBD2 (6 bases). The CDR3 is 14 amino acids. V shed 8 bases and J shed 6 bases, with 17 bases lying between them. CDR1 is SGHAT, CDR2 FQNNGV, per germline.

The chain carries TRBV2 and TRBJ2-5; 7 bases line up with TRBD2. V trimming: 4 bases; J trimming: 1 base; junction bases outside the gene matches: 6. This CDR3 region has 15 residues. Germline V CDR1 and CDR2: SNHLY, FYNNEI. DNA of the CDR3: TGTGCCAGCAGTGCACTACTAGCGTCCCAAGAGACCCAGTACTTC. Translating gives CASSALLASQETQYF.

The chain carries TRBV3-1 (or the pseudogene TRBV3-2) and TRBJ2-7; 7 bases map to TRBD2. This CDR3 is 14 amino acids long. Germline assignment: CDR1 LGHDT and CDR2 YNNKEL (reference sequence). With 6 bases clipped from V and 0 bases from J, the junction kept 5 bases outside the gene matches. The CDR3 spells CASRDGRSSYEQYF. CDR3 nucleotides: TGTGCCAGCAGGGACGGGAGGAGCTCCTACGAGCAGTACTTC.

The gene calls are TRBV20-1 and TRBJ2-1; D is ambiguous. Trimming took 7 bases from V and 4 from J, leaving 5 bases between them. The CDR3 is 10 amino acids. CDR1 is DFQATT and CDR2 is SNEGSKA in the germline V gene (reference sequence). CDR3 in amino acids: CSVYYNEQFF. The CDR3 bases are TGCAGTGTATATTACAATGAGCAGTTCTTC.

This chain uses TRBV24-1 with TRBJ2-1, with 7 positions matching TRBD2. Trimming cost V 5 bases and J 8 bases; bases outside gene matches: 11. This CDR3 contains 15 residues. Looked up from germline, CDR1 is KGHDR and CDR2 is SFDVKD. DNA of the CDR3: TGTGCCACCAGTGGGGGGGGACCCGCCACGGATGAGCAGTTCTTC. Residues: CATSGGGPATDEQFF.

V gene TRBV23-1 combines with J gene TRBJ2-2; 9 nucleotides agree with TRBD1. TRBV23-1 is an open reading frame whose function is uncertain. CDR3 length equals 14 residues. Trimming removed 8 bases from V and 6 bases from J; junction bases left unmatched: 7. The CDR3 DNA reads as TGCGCCAGCCACGATCGGACAGGGGCCGGGGAGCTGTTTTTT. Amino acids: CASHDRTGAGELFF.

This clone was seen just once. The chain combines TRBV7-3 with TRBJ1-2, with TRBD1 matching over 10 bases. This CDR3 has 15 amino acids. The V segment lost 5 bases and the J segment 8 bases; nucleotides outside the gene matches: 11. Germline V lookup: CDR1 SGHTA, CDR2 FQGTGA. The CDR3 bases are TGTGCCAGCAGCGAAGGGACAGGGGCTGTGGGAGGCTACACCTTC. Its protein is CASSEGTGAVGGYTF.

CDR3 sequence reads: CASSLMEDYGYTF. CDR3 in DNA: TGTGCCAGCAGTTTGATGGAGGACTATGGCTACACCTTC. The chain has TRBV12-3 or TRBV12-4 and TRBJ1-2; D remains unclear. Deletions cut 3 bases from V and 3 bases from J, with 8 bases between. This CDR3 has 13 residues.

The table lists this clone with a count of one. The J gene is TRBJ1-1, the V gene TRBV30; the D gene is possibly TRBD1 (6 bases). Germline CDR1 and CDR2: GTSNPN and SVGIG (reference sequence). With 4 bases removed from V and 1 base from J, the gap between germline ends came to 10 bases. This CDR3 contains 13 residues. The CDR3 loop is CAWTRGQNTEAFF. The CDR3 region has the DNA TGTGCCTGGACTCGGGGACAGAACACTGAAGCTTTCTTT.

V and J are TRBV6-4 and TRBJ2-1, with 9 bases matching TRBD2. The CDR3 spans 16 residues. CDR1 and CDR2 (germline): MRHNA, SNTAGT. The trim removed 2 bases at V and 2 bases at J, leaving 4 bases unmatched. The DNA for the CDR3 is TGTGCCAGCAGTGACAGGGGCGGGGGGGCCTACAATGAGCAGTTCTTC. As protein: CASSDRGGGAYNEQFF.

V and J are TRBV5-4 and TRBJ2-3; TRBD2 aligns across 12 bases. This CDR3 is built from 15 residues. V lost 4 bases, J lost 4 bases, and 4 bases stayed unmatched. CDR1 is SGHNT, CDR2 YYREEE, per germline (reference sequence). CDR3 sequence: CASSRTSGNSDTQYF. The CDR3 DNA sequence: TGTGCCAGCAGCCGGACTAGCGGGAATTCAGATACGCAGTATTTT. The entire variable domain, with the rest obtained from reference TRBV5-4 and TRBJ2-3, is as follows: ETGVTQSPTHLIKTRGQQVTLRCSSQSGHNTVSWYQQALGQGPQFIFQYYREEENGRGNFPPRFSGLQFPNYSSELNVNALELDDSALYLCASSRTSGNSDTQYFGPGTRLTVL.

The chain recombines TRBV2 with TRBJ1-5; 10 bases fit TRBD1. This CDR3 is 12 amino acids long. The ends lost 6 bases at V and 11 bases at J; junction bases unmatched: 4. Germline-derived CDR1 and CDR2 are SNHLY and FYNNEI. CDR3 protein: CASSGQGESQHF. CDR3 DNA: TGTGCCAGCAGCGGACAGGGGGAGTCCCAGCATTTT.

The V gene is TRBV7-2, the J gene TRBJ2-6; possibly TRBD1 for D (6 bases). Germline CDR1 is SGHTA and CDR2 is FQGNSA. This CDR3 is built from 17 residues. V lost 5 bases to trimming and J lost 0 bases, with 14 bases between them. The CDR3 is CASSRQTGTSGANVLTF. The CDR3 nucleotides read TGTGCCAGCAGCAGACAGACAGGTACCTCTGGGGCCAACGTCCTGACTTTC.

The chain employs TRBV11-2 and TRBJ1-2; no firm D call. Germline V gene lookup returns CDR1 SGHAT and CDR2 FQNNGV. This CDR3 contains 12 residues. V lost 5 bases and J 6 bases, leaving 10 bases between the germline ends. CDR3: CASSLEGDGYTF. The CDR3 DNA is TGTGCCAGCAGCCTCGAGGGAGATGGCTACACCTTC.

The chain links TRBV3-1 (or the pseudogene TRBV3-2) to TRBJ2-1; the match to TRBD2 covers 11 bases. Germline V lookup: CDR1 LGHDT, CDR2 YNNKEL (reference sequence). CDR3 length equals 16 residues. The J segment lost 12 bases and the V segment lost 2 bases, leaving 12 bases of the junction unmatched. This chain's CDR3 is CASSQLAGGPSAGQFF. In DNA form, the CDR3 reads TGTGCCAGCAGCCAACTAGCGGGGGGACCCTCGGCTGGGCAGTTCTTC.

This clone was detected once. This rearrangement joins TRBV6-4 to TRBJ2-2; D is undetermined. The germline CDR1 and CDR2 sequences are MRHNA and SNTAGT. The germline V and J ends were trimmed by 3 bases and 5 bases, with 10 bases remaining between them. The CDR3 is made up of 14 amino acids. DNA for the CDR3: TGTGCCAGCAGTGAAGGCGGCTTGACCGGGGAGCTGTTTTTT. Its translation is CASSEGGLTGELFF.

The rearrangement joins TRBV28 to TRBJ1-1; 8 bases map to TRBD1. The CDR3 extends over 12 amino acids. The trim removed 6 bases at V and 11 bases at J, leaving 8 bases unmatched. Germline V gene data show CDR1 as MDHEN and CDR2 as SYDVKM. DNA of the CDR3: TGTGCCAGCAGGCTCGGACAGGGCCGCGCTTTCTTT. This sequence encodes CASRLGQGRAFF.

The rearrangement uses TRBV1 and TRBJ1-1. TRBV1 is reported as a pseudogene. The CDR3 consists of 18 residues. The CDR3 nucleotides are TGCACCAGCAGCCAACCTATTAGCGGGACAGACCCAAACACTGAAGCTTTCTTT. It encodes CTSSQPISGTDPNTEAFF.

The genes are TRBV30 and TRBJ2-1, with a weak D call TRBD2 (5 bases). CDR1 is GTSNPN and CDR2 is SVGIG in the germline V gene (reference sequence). The ends were cut back, 4 bases at V and 10 bases at J, with 14 bases in the middle. This CDR3 contains 12 residues. Here the CDR3 reads CAWNQRAFEQFF. DNA for the CDR3: TGTGCCTGGAACCAGAGGGCTTTCGAGCAGTTCTTC.

The chain has TRBV15 and TRBJ2-7; tentative D call: TRBD1 (5 bases). CDR1 LNHNV and CDR2 YYDKDF come from the germline V gene (reference sequence). V was cut by 2 bases and J by 6 bases, with 11 bases left in between. The CDR3 consists of 13 residues. The CDR3 loop is CATSRLDSFEQYV. CDR3 nucleotide sequence: TGTGCCACCAGCAGACTCGACAGTTTCGAGCAGTACGTC.

CDR3 amino acids: CASNDGFDTQYF. In DNA form, the CDR3 reads TGTGCCAGCAACGACGGGTTTGATACGCAGTATTTT. The chain employs TRBV7-9 and TRBJ2-3; D is uncertain. The CDR3 runs 12 residues. Germline-derived CDR1 and CDR2 are SEHNR and FQNEAQ (reference sequence). Trimming removed 7 bases from V and 6 bases from J, with 11 bases in between. Full variable domain (outside the CDR3, taken from reference TRBV7-9 and TRBJ2-3): DTGVSQNPRHKITKRGQNVTFRCDPISEHNRLYWYRQTLGQGPEFLTYFQNEAQLEKSRLLSDRFSAERPKGSFSTLEIQRTEQGDSAMYLCASNDGFDTQYFGPGTRLTVL.